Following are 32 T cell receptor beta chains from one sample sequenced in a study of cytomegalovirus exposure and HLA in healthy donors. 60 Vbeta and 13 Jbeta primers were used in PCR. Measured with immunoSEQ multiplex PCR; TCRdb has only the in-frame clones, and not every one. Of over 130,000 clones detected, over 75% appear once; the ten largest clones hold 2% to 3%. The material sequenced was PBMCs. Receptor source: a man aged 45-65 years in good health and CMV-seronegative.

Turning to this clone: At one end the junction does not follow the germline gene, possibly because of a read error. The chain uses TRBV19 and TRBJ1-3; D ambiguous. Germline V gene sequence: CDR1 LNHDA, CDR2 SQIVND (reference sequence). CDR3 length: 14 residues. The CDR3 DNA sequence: TGTACCAGTAGTACCATGAGCTCTGGAAACACCATATATTTT. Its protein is CTSSTMSSGNTIYF.

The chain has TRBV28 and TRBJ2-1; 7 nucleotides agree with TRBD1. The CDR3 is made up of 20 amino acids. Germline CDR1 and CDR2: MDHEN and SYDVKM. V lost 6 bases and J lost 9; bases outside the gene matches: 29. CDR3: CASRPYEGAGRFENTGEQFF. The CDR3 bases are TGTGCCAGCAGGCCTTATGAGGGGGCTGGACGATTCGAAAATACGGGTGAGCAGTTCTTC. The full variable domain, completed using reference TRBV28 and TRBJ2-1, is DVKVTQSSRYLVKRTGEKVFLECVQDMDHENMFWYRQDPGLGLRLIYFSYDVKMKEKGDIPEGYSVSREKKERFSLILESASTNQTSMYLCASRPYEGAGRFENTGEQFFGPGTRLTVL.

The DNA for the CDR3 is TGTGCCAGCAGCGTTGGCGGCGGAGGAGCTGAAGCTTTCTTT. Its translation: CASSVGGGGAEAFF. The V gene is TRBV9, the J gene TRBJ1-1; no clear D gene. The CDR3 is 14 residues long. Per the germline V gene, CDR1 is SGDLS and CDR2 is YYNGEE. V was cut by 2 bases and J by 6 bases, with 14 bases left in between.

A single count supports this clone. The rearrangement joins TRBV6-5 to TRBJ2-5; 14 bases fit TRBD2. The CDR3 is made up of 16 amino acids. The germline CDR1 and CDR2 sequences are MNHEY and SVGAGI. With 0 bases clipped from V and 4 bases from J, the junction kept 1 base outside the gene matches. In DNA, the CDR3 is TGTGCCAGCAGTTACTCTGGACTAGCGGGGGGAGAGACCCAGTACTTC. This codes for CASSYSGLAGGETQYF.

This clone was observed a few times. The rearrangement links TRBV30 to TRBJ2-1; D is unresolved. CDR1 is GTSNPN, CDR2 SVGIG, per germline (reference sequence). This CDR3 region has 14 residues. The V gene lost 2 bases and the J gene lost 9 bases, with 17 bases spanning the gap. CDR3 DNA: TGTGCCTGGAGTTTCGGGTATCGGTCTGGTGAGCAGTTCTTC. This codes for CAWSFGYRSGEQFF.

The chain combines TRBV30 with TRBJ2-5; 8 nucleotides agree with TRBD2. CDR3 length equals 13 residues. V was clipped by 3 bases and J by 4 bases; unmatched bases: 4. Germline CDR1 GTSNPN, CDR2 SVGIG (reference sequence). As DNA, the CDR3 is TGTGCCTGGAGCTTCGGGGGGGGAGAGACCCAGTACTTC. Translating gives CAWSFGGGETQYF.

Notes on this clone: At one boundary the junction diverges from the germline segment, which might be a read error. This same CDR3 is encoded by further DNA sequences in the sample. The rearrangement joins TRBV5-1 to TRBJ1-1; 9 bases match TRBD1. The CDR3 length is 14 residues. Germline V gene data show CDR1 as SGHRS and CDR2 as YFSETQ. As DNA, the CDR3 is TGCGCCAGCAGCGGGGACAGGGAGAACACTGAAGCCTTCTTT. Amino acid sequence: CASSGDRENTEAFF.

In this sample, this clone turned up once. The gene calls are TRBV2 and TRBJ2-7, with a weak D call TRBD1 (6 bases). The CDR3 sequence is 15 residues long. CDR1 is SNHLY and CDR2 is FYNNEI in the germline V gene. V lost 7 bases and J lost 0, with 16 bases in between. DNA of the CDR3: TGTGCCAGCACGAGCCTCCTAGGGGGCTCCTACGAGCAGTACTTC. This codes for CASTSLLGGSYEQYF.

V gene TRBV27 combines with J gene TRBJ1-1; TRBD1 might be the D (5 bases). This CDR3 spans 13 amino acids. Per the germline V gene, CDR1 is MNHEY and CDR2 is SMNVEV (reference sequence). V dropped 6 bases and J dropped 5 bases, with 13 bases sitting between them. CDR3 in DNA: TGTGCCAGCAGGAAACAGGCCTGGACTGAAGCTTTCTTT. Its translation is CASRKQAWTEAFF.

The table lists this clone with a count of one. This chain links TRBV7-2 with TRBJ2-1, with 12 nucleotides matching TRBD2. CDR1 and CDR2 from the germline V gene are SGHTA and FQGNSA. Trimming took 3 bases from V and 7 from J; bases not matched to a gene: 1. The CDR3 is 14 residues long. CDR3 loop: CASSLTSGGNEQFF. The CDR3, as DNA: TGTGCCAGCAGCTTGACTAGCGGGGGAAATGAGCAGTTCTTC. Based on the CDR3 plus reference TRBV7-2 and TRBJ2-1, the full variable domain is GAGVSQSPSNKVTEKGKDVELRCDPISGHTALYWYRQSLGQGLEFLIYFQGNSAPDKSGLPSDRFSAERTGGSVSTLTIQRTQQEDSAVYLCASSLTSGGNEQFFGPGTRLTVL.

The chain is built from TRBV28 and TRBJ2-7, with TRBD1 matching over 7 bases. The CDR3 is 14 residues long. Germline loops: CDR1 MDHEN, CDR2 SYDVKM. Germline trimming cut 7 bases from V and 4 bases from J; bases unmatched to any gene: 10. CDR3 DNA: TGTGCCAGCACCCTGGGGCAGGGGGATTACGAGCAGTACTTC. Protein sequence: CASTLGQGDYEQYF.

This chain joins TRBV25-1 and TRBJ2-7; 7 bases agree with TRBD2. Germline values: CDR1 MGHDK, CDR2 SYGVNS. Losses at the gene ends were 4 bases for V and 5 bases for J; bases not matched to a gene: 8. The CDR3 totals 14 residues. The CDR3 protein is CASSAEGGIDEQYF. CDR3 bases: TGTGCCAGCAGTGCAGAGGGAGGGATCGACGAGCAGTACTTC.

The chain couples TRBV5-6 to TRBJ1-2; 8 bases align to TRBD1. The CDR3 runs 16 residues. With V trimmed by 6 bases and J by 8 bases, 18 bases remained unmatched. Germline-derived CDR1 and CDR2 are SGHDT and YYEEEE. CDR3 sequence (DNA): TGTGCCAGCATCAAAAACGGGCGGGCGAACAGGGGGGGCTACACCTTC. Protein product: CASIKNGRANRGGYTF. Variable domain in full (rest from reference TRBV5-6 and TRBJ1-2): DAGVTQSPTHLIKTRGQQVTLRCSPKSGHDTVSWYQQALGQGPQFIFQYYEEEERQRGNFPDRFSGHQFPNYSSELNVNALLLGDSALYLCASIKNGRANRGGYTFGSGTRLTVV.

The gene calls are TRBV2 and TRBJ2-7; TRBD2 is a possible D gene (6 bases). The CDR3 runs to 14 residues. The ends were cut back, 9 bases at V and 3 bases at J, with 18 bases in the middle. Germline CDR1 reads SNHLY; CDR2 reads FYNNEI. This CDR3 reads CASRAGTAYYEQYF. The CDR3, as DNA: TGTGCCAGTCGCGCCGGGACTGCCTACTACGAGCAGTACTTC.

Here the CDR3 reads CASSHRGGPGEQFF. As DNA, the CDR3 is TGTGCCAGCAGCCATCGGGGGGGCCCGGGGGAGCAGTTCTTC. The V gene is TRBV14, the J gene TRBJ2-1, with TRBD2 matching 8 bases. After removal of 3 bases from V and 10 bases from J, the junction contained 8 bases not matched to a gene. There are 14 residues in the CDR3. Germline V CDR1 and CDR2: SGHDN, FVKESK. Full variable domain (remainder filled in from reference TRBV14 and TRBJ2-1): EAGVTQFPSHSVIEKGQTVTLRCDPISGHDNLYWYRRVMGKEIKFLLHFVKESKQDESGMPNNRFLAERTGGTYSTLKVQPAELEDSGVYFCASSHRGGPGEQFFGPGTRLTVL.

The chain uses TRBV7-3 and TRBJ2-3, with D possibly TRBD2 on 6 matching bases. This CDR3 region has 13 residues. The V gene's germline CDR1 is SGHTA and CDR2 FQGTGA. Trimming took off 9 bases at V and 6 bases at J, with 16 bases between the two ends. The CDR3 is CASGAGRDDTQYF. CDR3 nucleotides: TGTGCCAGTGGGGCAGGGCGGGATGATACGCAGTATTTT. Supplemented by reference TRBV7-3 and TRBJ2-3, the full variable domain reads GAGVSQTPSNKVTEKGKYVELRCDPISGHTALYWYRQSLGQGPEFLIYFQGTGAADDSGLPNDRFFAVRPEGSVSTLKIQRTERGDSAVYLCASGAGRDDTQYFGPGTRLTVL.

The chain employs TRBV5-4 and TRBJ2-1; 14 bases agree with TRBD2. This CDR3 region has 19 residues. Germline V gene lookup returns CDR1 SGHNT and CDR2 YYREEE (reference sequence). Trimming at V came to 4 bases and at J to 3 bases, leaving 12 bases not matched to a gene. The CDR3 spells CASSPGPGGLAGDYNEQFF. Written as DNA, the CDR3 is TGTGCCAGCAGCCCGGGACCGGGGGGACTAGCGGGGGACTACAATGAGCAGTTCTTC.

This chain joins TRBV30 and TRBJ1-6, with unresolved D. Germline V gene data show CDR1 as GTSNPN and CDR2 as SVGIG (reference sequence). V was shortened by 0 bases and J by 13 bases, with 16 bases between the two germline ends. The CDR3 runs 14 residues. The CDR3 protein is CAWSVSRTGIPLHF. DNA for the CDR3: TGTGCCTGGAGTGTAAGCCGGACGGGGATTCCCCTCCACTTT.

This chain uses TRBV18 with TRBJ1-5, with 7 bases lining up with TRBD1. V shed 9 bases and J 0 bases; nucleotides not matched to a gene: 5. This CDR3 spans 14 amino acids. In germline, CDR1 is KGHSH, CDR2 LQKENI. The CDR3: CARKGQASNQPQHF. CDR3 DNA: TGTGCCAGGAAAGGACAGGCTAGCAATCAGCCCCAGCATTTT.

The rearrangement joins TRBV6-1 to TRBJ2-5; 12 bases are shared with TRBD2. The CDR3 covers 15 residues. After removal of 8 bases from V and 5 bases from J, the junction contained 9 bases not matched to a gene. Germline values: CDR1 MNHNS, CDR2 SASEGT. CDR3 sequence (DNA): TGTGCCAGCTTAACACTAGCGGGAGGCGGTGAGACCCAGTACTTC. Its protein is CASLTLAGGGETQYF.

The CDR3 DNA reads TGCGCCAGCAGTGAGAATTTGGGGGCCGCGTACTTC. This encodes CASSENLGAAYF. J is TRBJ2-7 and V is TRBV10-2; a possible D gene is TRBD1 (6 bases). The CDR3 consists of 12 residues. The V end was cut by 2 bases, the J end by 12 bases, with 14 bases between. Germline V gives CDR1 WSHSY, CDR2 SAAADI.

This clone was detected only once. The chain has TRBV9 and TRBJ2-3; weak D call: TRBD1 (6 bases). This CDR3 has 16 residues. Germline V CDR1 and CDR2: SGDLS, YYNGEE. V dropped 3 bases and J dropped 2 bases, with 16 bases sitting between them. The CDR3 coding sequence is TGTGCCAGCAGCGGCTTTCAGGGGCTTCACACAGATACGCAGTATTTT. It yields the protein CASSGFQGLHTDTQYF.

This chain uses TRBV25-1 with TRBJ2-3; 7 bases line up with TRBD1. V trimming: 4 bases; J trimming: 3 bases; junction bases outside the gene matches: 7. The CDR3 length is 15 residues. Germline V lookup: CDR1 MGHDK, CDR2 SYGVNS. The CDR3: CASSGQGVLTDTQYF. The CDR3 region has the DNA TGTGCCAGCAGTGGACAGGGTGTGTTAACAGATACGCAGTATTTT.

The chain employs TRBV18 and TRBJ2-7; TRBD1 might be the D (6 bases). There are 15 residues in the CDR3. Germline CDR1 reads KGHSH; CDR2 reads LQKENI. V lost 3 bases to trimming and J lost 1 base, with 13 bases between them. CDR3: CASSPSRDISYEQYF. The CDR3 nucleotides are TGTGCCAGCTCACCTTCACGGGACATTTCCTACGAGCAGTACTTC.

This CDR3 is CASSPTLDGTYEQYF. The CDR3 nucleotides are TGTGCCAGCAGTCCTACCCTAGACGGTACCTACGAGCAGTACTTC. V gene TRBV28 combines with J gene TRBJ2-7; D gene ambiguous. This CDR3 has 15 amino acids. V lost 5 bases and J lost 2, with 16 bases in between. Germline CDR1 MDHEN, CDR2 SYDVKM.

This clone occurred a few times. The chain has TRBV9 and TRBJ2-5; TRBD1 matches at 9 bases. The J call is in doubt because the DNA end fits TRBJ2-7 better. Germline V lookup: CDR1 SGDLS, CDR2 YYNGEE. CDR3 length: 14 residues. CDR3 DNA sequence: TGTGCCAGCAGCGGACCGGGACAGGGTCTCGAGCAGTACTTC. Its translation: CASSGPGQGLEQYF.

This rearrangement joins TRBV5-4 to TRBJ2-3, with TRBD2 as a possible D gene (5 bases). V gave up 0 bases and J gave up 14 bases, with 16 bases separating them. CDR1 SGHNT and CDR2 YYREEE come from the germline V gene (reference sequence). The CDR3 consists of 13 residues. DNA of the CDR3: TGTGCCAGCAGCTTGGAGGGCGGAGCGGAACCGTATTTT. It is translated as CASSLEGGAEPYF.

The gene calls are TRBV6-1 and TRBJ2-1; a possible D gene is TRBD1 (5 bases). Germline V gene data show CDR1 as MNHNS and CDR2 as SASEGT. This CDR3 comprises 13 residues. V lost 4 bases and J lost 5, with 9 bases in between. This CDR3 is CASSARVDNEQFF. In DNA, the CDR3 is TGTGCCAGCAGTGCCAGGGTCGACAATGAGCAGTTCTTC.

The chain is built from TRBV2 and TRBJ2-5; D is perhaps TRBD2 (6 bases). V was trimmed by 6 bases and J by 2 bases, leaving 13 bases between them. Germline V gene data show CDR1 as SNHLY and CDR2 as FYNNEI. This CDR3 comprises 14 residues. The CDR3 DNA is TGTGCCAGCAGAAGTGGGACTCGGCAAGAGACCCAGTACTTC. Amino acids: CASRSGTRQETQYF.

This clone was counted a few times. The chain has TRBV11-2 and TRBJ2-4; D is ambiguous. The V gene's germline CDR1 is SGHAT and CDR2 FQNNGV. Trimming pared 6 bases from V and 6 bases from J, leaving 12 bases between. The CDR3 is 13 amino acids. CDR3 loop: CASRSPPGNIQYF. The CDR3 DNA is TGTGCCAGCAGAAGTCCACCGGGAAACATTCAGTACTTC.

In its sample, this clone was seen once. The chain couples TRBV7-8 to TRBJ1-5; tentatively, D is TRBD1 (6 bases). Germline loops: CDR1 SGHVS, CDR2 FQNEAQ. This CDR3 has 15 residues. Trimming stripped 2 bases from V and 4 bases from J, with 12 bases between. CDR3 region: CASSLQGPKNQPQHF. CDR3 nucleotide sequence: TGTGCCAGCAGCTTACAGGGGCCGAAGAATCAGCCCCAGCATTTT.

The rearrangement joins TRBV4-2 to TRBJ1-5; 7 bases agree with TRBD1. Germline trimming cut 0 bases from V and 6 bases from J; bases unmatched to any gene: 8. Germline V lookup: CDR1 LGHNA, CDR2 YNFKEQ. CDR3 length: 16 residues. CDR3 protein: CASSQDFRQGGQPQHF. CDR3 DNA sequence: TGTGCCAGCAGCCAAGATTTTAGGCAGGGGGGTCAGCCCCAGCATTTT.